The 26 T cell receptor beta chains reported below all come from one sample, sequenced in a study of OX40 agonist ivuxolimab in advanced cancers. This table comes from immunoSEQ multiplex PCR, and its TCRdb copy is limited to in-frame clones, with some not included. Here the sample spans tens of thousands of clones, about 83% being singletons. This specimen consisted of CD4+ or CD8+ T cells sorted from blood, obtained in a trial of the OX40 agonist ivuxolimab. The receptors were gathered from an adult with an advanced solid tumor such as melanoma, head and neck, liver or kidney cancer.

The V call is TRBV7-2, the J call TRBJ1-3; no clear D gene. The CDR3 has 16 amino acids. Looked up from germline, CDR1 is SGHTA and CDR2 is FQGNSA. Deletions cut 1 base from V and 0 bases from J, with 10 bases between. CDR3 sequence reads: CASSLVPGPSGNTIYF. In DNA form, the CDR3 reads TGTGCCAGCAGCTTAGTGCCGGGCCCCTCTGGAAACACCATATATTTT.

The chain uses TRBV9 and TRBJ2-2, with 9 bases identical to TRBD2. The CDR3 consists of 18 residues. With 0 bases clipped from V and 4 bases from J, the junction kept 10 bases outside the gene matches. The germline V gene encodes CDR1 SGDLS and CDR2 YYNGEE. This chain's CDR3 is CASSVGSLGGRATGELFF. The CDR3 region has the DNA TGTGCCAGCAGCGTAGGATCCCTCGGCGGGAGGGCCACCGGGGAGCTGTTTTTT.

The chain joins TRBV11-1 to TRBJ2-6; 8 nucleotides line up with TRBD1. CDR3 length: 16 residues. Trimming at V came to 4 bases and at J to 3 bases, leaving 5 bases not matched to a gene. CDR1 is SGHAT, CDR2 FQDESV, per germline (reference sequence). The CDR3 coding sequence is TGTGCCAGCAGCTCGCAGGGGGCGAGTGGGGCCAACGTCCTGACTTTC. This encodes CASSSQGASGANVLTF. Supplemented by reference TRBV11-1 and TRBJ2-6, the full variable domain reads EAEVAQSPRYKITEKSQAVAFWCDPISGHATLYWYRQILGQGPELLVQFQDESVVDDSQLPKDRFSAERLKGVDSTLKIQPAELGDSAMYLCASSSQGASGANVLTFGAGSRLTVL.

V usage is TRBV11-3 and J usage is TRBJ2-1; D possibly corresponds to TRBD2 (7 bases). Germline values: CDR1 SGHNT, CDR2 YENEEA. V was shortened by 6 bases and J by 1 base, with 10 bases between the two germline ends. The CDR3 loop spans 14 amino acids. The CDR3 sequence is CASRQGGSYNEQFF. CDR3 sequence (DNA): TGTGCCAGCAGACAGGGAGGGTCCTACAATGAGCAGTTCTTC.

The rearrangement joins TRBV4-2 to TRBJ1-3; unclear D gene. The V end lost 1 base, the J end lost 0 bases, and 10 bases lay between the germline ends. The germline CDR1 and CDR2 sequences are LGHNA and YNFKEQ. The CDR3 runs 16 residues. In DNA form, the CDR3 reads TGTGCCAGCAGCCAAGCCCCGAACCTCTCTGGAAACACCATATATTTT. Residues: CASSQAPNLSGNTIYF.

The V call is TRBV11-1, the J call TRBJ2-1; D uncertain. Trimming pared 4 bases from V and 6 bases from J, leaving 13 bases between. There are 14 residues in the CDR3. Germline-derived CDR1 and CDR2 are SGHAT and FQDESV (reference sequence). The CDR3 region has the DNA TGTGCCAGCAGCTACGGCGAGGAGCGCAATGAGCAGTTCTTC. As protein: CASSYGEERNEQFF.

This clone was recorded only once. The genes are TRBV7-9 and TRBJ2-1; 7 positions agree with TRBD1. Germline V gene data show CDR1 as SEHNR and CDR2 as FQNEAQ (reference sequence). The CDR3 is 10 amino acids. V dropped 9 bases and J dropped 9; count of bases not matched to a gene: 2. CDR3 residues: CASGTVEQFF. CDR3 in DNA: TGTGCCAGTGGGACAGTTGAGCAGTTCTTC.

The sample holds one count of this clone. The chain has TRBV2 and TRBJ1-5; TRBD1 might be the D (5 bases). The CDR3 contains 15 residues. Trimming took 4 bases from V and 0 from J, leaving 10 bases between them. The germline V gene encodes CDR1 SNHLY and CDR2 FYNNEI. This chain's CDR3 is CASSGQSYSNQPQHF. CDR3 nucleotides: TGTGCCAGCAGTGGACAGAGTTATAGCAATCAGCCCCAGCATTTT.

The chain couples TRBV19 to TRBJ1-5; D unclear. This CDR3 has 15 residues. Trimming shortened V by 7 bases and J by 0 bases, and 13 bases separated the two germline ends. Germline CDR1 LNHDA, CDR2 SQIVND (reference sequence). The CDR3 sequence is CASMVAFYSNQPQHF. The CDR3 nucleotides are TGTGCCAGTATGGTCGCCTTCTATAGCAATCAGCCCCAGCATTTT.

Comment on this clone: A junction boundary mismatches the germline segment, possibly from a read error. Within the sample, other DNA sequences also encode this same CDR3. The rearrangement links TRBV4-1 to TRBJ1-4; 9 bases are shared with TRBD1. CDR3 size: 14 residues. Germline CDR1 is MGHRA and CDR2 is YSYEKL. The CDR3 DNA is TGCGCCAGTAGCCTTGGACAGGGGAATGAAAAACTGTTTTTT. Its translation: CASSLGQGNEKLFF.

CDR3 nucleotide sequence: TGTGCCACCAGCAGAGATCGCGGACAGGGGAAGGAGCCCCAGCATTTT. The encoded protein is CATSRDRGQGKEPQHF. The chain carries TRBV15 and TRBJ1-5; the match to TRBD1 covers 9 bases. V shed 0 bases and J 8 bases; nucleotides not matched to a gene: 8. This CDR3 contains 16 residues. Germline V lookup: CDR1 LNHNV, CDR2 YYDKDF (reference sequence). The complete variable domain, with remaining parts taken from reference TRBV15 and TRBJ1-5, reads DAMVIQNPRYQVTQFGKPVTLSCSQTLNHNVMYWYQQKSSQAPKLLFHYYDKDFNNEADTPDNFQSRRPNTSFCFLDIRSPGLGDTAMYLCATSRDRGQGKEPQHFGDGTRLSIL.

This rearrangement joins TRBV4-1 to TRBJ2-5, with TRBD2 matching 8 bases. Germline CDR1 is MGHRA and CDR2 is YSYEKL. V trimming: 0 bases; J trimming: 3 bases; junction bases outside the gene matches: 9. The CDR3 has 17 amino acids. DNA for the CDR3: TGCGCCAGCAGCCAAGATTTTGGTAGCGGGACCAAAGAGACCCAGTACTTC. It is translated as CASSQDFGSGTKETQYF.

V and J are TRBV19 and TRBJ2-3; perhaps TRBD2 as D (7 bases). In germline, CDR1 is LNHDA, CDR2 SQIVND (reference sequence). The CDR3 loop spans 14 amino acids. V was cut by 6 bases and J by 2 bases, with 12 bases left in between. CDR3 DNA: TGTGCCAGTAGGAGGGGGACTATCACAGATACGCAGTATTTT. Translation: CASRRGTITDTQYF.

The rearrangement links TRBV15 to TRBJ1-4; maybe TRBD1 (5 bases). Germline V gene lookup returns CDR1 LNHNV and CDR2 YYDKDF (reference sequence). CDR3 length: 14 amino acids. Trimming removed 1 base at V and 8 bases at J, with 11 bases between. CDR3 in amino acids: CATSRVGGEEKLFF. The CDR3 DNA reads as TGTGCCACCAGCAGAGTGGGGGGAGAAGAAAAACTGTTTTTT.

The V gene is TRBV7-3, the J gene TRBJ2-5, with 7 bases lining up with TRBD1. This CDR3 has 13 residues. Trimming at V came to 5 bases and at J to 5 bases, leaving 5 bases not matched to a gene. Germline V gives CDR1 SGHTA, CDR2 FQGTGA. The DNA of the CDR3 is TGTGCCAGCAGCATGGGACAGCGGGAGACCCAGTACTTC. As protein: CASSMGQRETQYF.

This sequence joins TRBV9 and TRBJ2-3; 10 bases fit TRBD2. The CDR3 loop spans 17 amino acids. The V gene's germline CDR1 is SGDLS and CDR2 YYNGEE. V lost 3 bases and J lost 2; bases outside the gene matches: 9. The CDR3 nucleotides are TGTGCCAGCAGCGGAGGGGTACTAGCGGGATACACAGATACGCAGTATTTT. Residues: CASSGGVLAGYTDTQYF.

This clone was seen once. The gene calls are TRBV18 and TRBJ2-2; the D is unclear. This CDR3 comprises 14 residues. Per germline, CDR1 KGHSH and CDR2 LQKENI. V was clipped by 1 base and J by 3 bases, with 6 bases between them. The CDR3 is CASSPQGHTGELFF. CDR3 nucleotide sequence: TGTGCCAGCTCACCACAGGGTCACACCGGGGAGCTGTTTTTT.

The chain combines TRBV11-2 with TRBJ2-5; 8 bases are a match to TRBD2. The germline CDR1 and CDR2 sequences are SGHAT and FQNNGV. This CDR3 has 15 amino acids. Trimming removed 5 bases from V and 4 bases from J; junction bases left unmatched: 9. CDR3 bases: TGTGCCAGCAGCCCCTTGAGCGGGGGATCAGAGACCCAGTACTTC. This gives the protein CASSPLSGGSETQYF.

This clone was observed a handful of times. The V call is TRBV29-1, the J call TRBJ1-1; D possibly corresponds to TRBD1 (6 bases). CDR3 length: 12 residues. Trimming stripped 8 bases from V and 8 bases from J, with 18 bases between. Per the germline V gene, CDR1 is SQVTM and CDR2 is ANQGSEA. The CDR3 here is CSSRGVGGEAFF. DNA for the CDR3: TGCAGCTCTCGCGGGGTAGGGGGAGAAGCTTTCTTT.

The chain uses TRBV7-2 and TRBJ2-3; tentatively, D is TRBD2 (6 bases). V lost 5 bases and J lost 6, with 6 bases in between. CDR3 length equals 11 residues. The germline V gene has CDR1 SGHTA and CDR2 FQGNSA. CDR3 in amino acids: CASSGGDTQYF. CDR3 bases: TGTGCCAGCAGCGGGGGGGATACGCAGTATTTT. Filled out from reference TRBV7-2 and TRBJ2-3, the complete variable domain reads GAGVSQSPSNKVTEKGKDVELRCDPISGHTALYWYRQSLGQGLEFLIYFQGNSAPDKSGLPSDRFSAERTGGSVSTLTIQRTQQEDSAVYLCASSGGDTQYFGPGTRLTVL.

V and J are TRBV19 and TRBJ2-1, with 10 bases identical to TRBD2. Germline loops: CDR1 LNHDA, CDR2 SQIVND (reference sequence). The CDR3 runs 14 residues. The ends lost 4 bases at V and 13 bases at J; junction bases unmatched: 10. For the CDR3, the DNA is TGTGCCAGTAGTACGAGCGGGAGGGCCGAAAACCAGTTCTTC. Its protein product is CASSTSGRAENQFF.

The chain is built from TRBV21-1 and TRBJ2-7. TRBV21-1 is reported as a pseudogene. This CDR3 comprises 20 residues. The CDR3 sequence: CASSSMRYMGLGTASYEQYF. The CDR3, as DNA: TGTGCCAGCAGCTCAATGAGGTATATGGGCTTGGGAACCGCTTCCTACGAGCAGTACTTC.

This chain joins TRBV4-2 and TRBJ1-4; no firm D call. The CDR3 consists of 15 residues. The V end was cut by 2 bases, the J end by 2 bases, with 9 bases between. The germline V gene has CDR1 LGHNA and CDR2 YNFKEQ. The DNA of the CDR3 is TGTGCCAGCAGCCAACCCGGAGTGACTAATGAAAAACTGTTTTTT. As protein: CASSQPGVTNEKLFF.

J is TRBJ1-5 and V is TRBV2, with D hard to call. Germline CDR1 is SNHLY and CDR2 is FYNNEI. The CDR3 contains 19 residues. V was trimmed by 2 bases and J by 4 bases, leaving 24 bases between them. The CDR3 is CASSEIGSGSILWNQPQHF. In nucleotides, the CDR3 is TGTGCCAGCAGTGAAATCGGCAGTGGGTCTATACTTTGGAATCAGCCCCAGCATTTT. Full variable domain (missing parts from reference TRBV2 and TRBJ1-5): EPEVTQTPSHQVTQMGQEVILRCVPISNHLYFYWYRQILGQKVEFLVSFYNNEISEKSEIFDDQFSVERPDGSNFTLKIRSTKLEDSAMYFCASSEIGSGSILWNQPQHFGDGTRLSIL.

The rearrangement links TRBV4-1 to TRBJ2-7; D is perhaps TRBD1 (6 bases). Trimming shortened V by 0 bases and J by 4 bases, and 10 bases separated the two germline ends. Germline values: CDR1 MGHRA, CDR2 YSYEKL. The CDR3 is 14 residues long. The DNA of the CDR3 is TGCGCCAGCAGCCAAGAAGGACAGATGTACGAGCAGTACTTC. Translating it yields CASSQEGQMYEQYF.

This chain connects TRBV27 to TRBJ1-3; the D gene is possibly TRBD1 (6 bases). This CDR3 comprises 14 residues. Deletions cut 5 bases from V and 4 bases from J, with 12 bases between. Germline assignment: CDR1 MNHEY and CDR2 SMNVEV (reference sequence). The CDR3 reads CASSRGTIGNTIYF. CDR3 sequence (DNA): TGTGCCAGCAGTCGAGGGACAATCGGAAACACCATATATTTT.